This is a list of T cell receptor beta chains from one sample in a study of cytomegalovirus exposure and HLA in healthy donors. The protocol was immunoSEQ multiplex PCR, while the TCRdb copy is restricted to in-frame clones and leaves out a portion. The sample holds approximately 110,000 clones; 73% are singletons and the top ten take around 7.7%. The specimen was PBMCs. These receptors originate from a man aged 40-50 years in good health and CMV-seronegative. Both conserved end residues are part of each CDR3. Only part of the rows carry a size: once, few, many, or a class if the clone is expanded.

TRBJ1-1,TRBV4-1,-,CASSPRTGRSNTEAFF
TRBJ1-1,TRBV5-6,-,CASSLEPPQVRTEAFF
TRBJ2-7,TRBV7-9,few,CASSPGHRAWKQYF
TRBJ2-3,TRBV27,-,CASSSGGPFTDTQYF
TRBJ2-6,TRBV29-1,-,CSVETLLGASGANVLTF
TRBJ1-1,TRBV29-1,few,CSGSPPSEIGQAFF
TRBJ2-4,TRBV19,-,CASSISRTSAKNIQYF
TRBJ2-7,TRBV10-3,-,CAIRLQGSYEQYF
TRBJ2-6,TRBV19,-,CASRGGLGANVLTF
TRBJ1-2,TRBV4-1,-,CASSQEWGDGYTF
TRBJ1-1,TRBV2,-,CASSEAGLDTEAFF
TRBJ2-2,TRBV19,-,CASKEGFRTGELFF
-,TRBV5-4,once,CASSLAGSVSYEQYF
TRBJ1-6,TRBV15,-,CATSGFRDRDSPLHF
TRBJ2-2,TRBV25-1,-,CASSPYTGELFF
TRBJ1-4,TRBV2,-,CASRDWGAANEKLFF
TRBJ2-1,TRBV11-2,once,CASSRTSGGRNEQFF
TRBJ2-5,TRBV7-9,-,CASSPGGYVETQYF
TRBJ1-4,TRBV7-9,-,CSSSLQGPNEKLFF
TRBJ1-1,TRBV20-1,few,CSATQGTEAFF
TRBJ2-5,TRBV29-1,-,CSVRQGQETQYF
TRBJ1-6,TRBV27,-,CASTRTGDNSPLHF
TRBJ1-5,TRBV30,few,CAWSVTNRGNQPQHF
TRBJ2-5,TRBV4-2,-,CASSQRSERLAGWGETQYF
TRBJ1-2,TRBV6-5,-,CASSYAGGEDGYTF
TRBJ2-1,TRBV7-2,-,CASSTSGANEQFF
TRBJ1-2,TRBV2,few,CASSLTAYYGYTF
TRBJ2-3,TRBV27,-,CASSSRQGTNTDTQYF
TRBJ2-7,TRBV7-3,-,CASSQFVGSYEQYF